The TCR beta chain described here comes from a study of regulatory T cells in long-lasting Graves disease. Trimming took 5 bases from V and 3 from J; bases not matched to a gene: 2. Per germline, CDR1 DFQATT and CDR2 SNEGSKA (reference sequence). This CDR3 has 13 residues. Through Arm-PCR of CDR3 regions and iRepertoire HTBI primers, TCR beta libraries were built. TCRdb itself ran the multiplex PCR reads through MiXCR, one entry per CDR3 protein. There are some 470,000 distinct CDR3 sequences in the sample; around a fifth occur only once, and less than 9% lies in the top ten. Time point noted: persistent/refractory GD, antithyroid drugs over 5 years with positive TRAb. Following extraction of RNA from PBMCs, that RNA was used to make the TCR library. This clonotype has only one observation. Its target is unknown. Study-level findings and limits: Reduced TCR diversity was observed in persistent Graves' patients versus newly diagnosed patients.

The TCR sequence derives from a female donor with Graves disease. The chain couples TRBV20-1 to TRBJ1-1; 11 bases map to TRBD1. Specimen: peripheral blood mononuclear cells (PBMCs), collected when the disease was refractory, from a patient treated with antithyroid drugs. CDR3 DNA: TGCAGTGCTCTGGGACAGGGGGACACTGAAGCTTTCTTT. Its translation: CSALGQGDTEAFF.